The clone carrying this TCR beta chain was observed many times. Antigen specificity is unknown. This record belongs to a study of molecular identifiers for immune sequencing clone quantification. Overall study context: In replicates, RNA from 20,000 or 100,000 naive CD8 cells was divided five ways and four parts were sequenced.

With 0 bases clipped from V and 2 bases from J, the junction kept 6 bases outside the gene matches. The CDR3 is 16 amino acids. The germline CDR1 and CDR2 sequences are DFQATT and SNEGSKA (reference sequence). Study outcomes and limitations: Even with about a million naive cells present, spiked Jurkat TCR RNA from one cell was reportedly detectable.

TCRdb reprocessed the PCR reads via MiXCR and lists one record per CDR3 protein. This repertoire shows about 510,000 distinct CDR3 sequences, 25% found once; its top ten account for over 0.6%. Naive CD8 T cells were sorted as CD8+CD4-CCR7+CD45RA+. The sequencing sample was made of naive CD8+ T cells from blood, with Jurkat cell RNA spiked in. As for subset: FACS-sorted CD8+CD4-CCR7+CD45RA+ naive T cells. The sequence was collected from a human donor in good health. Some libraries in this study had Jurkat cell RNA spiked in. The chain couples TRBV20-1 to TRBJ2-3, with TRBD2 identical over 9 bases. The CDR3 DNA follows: TGCAGTGCTAGAGATCGACTAGCGGCGATCACAGATACGCAGTATTTT. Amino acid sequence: CSARDRLAAITDTQYF.